This TCR beta chain was documented in a study of preoperative IRX-2 immunotherapy in early breast cancer. The repertoire was sequenced with immunoSEQ multiplex PCR; TCRdb's copy has only in-frame clones and lacks some. The table lists some 99,000 clones, around 86% of them singletons. The CDR3 is 14 residues long. Germline V CDR1 and CDR2: SQVTM, ANQGSEA. The ends were cut back, 6 bases at V and 6 bases at J, with 18 bases in the middle. As for treatment: preoperative locoregional IRX-2 cytokine immunotherapy. This phase Ib study tested locoregional IRX-2 cytokine immunotherapy given before surgery. The sequence came from a human donor with breast cancer. The genes are TRBV29-1 and TRBJ2-1, with D perhaps TRBD2 (7 bases). This specimen consisted of tumor tissue, obtained after IRX-2 immunotherapy. This CDR3 is CSVGSRGGINEQFF. The CDR3 DNA reads TGCAGCGTGGGATCCAGGGGAGGGATCAATGAGCAGTTCTTC.